This T cell receptor (beta chain) stems from a study of CD8 T cells in Susac syndrome. An input of about 0.45 to 1 ug of RNA was subjected to reverse transcription using random hexamers. TCRdb re-derived calls from the immunoSEQ multiplex PCR reads in MiXCR, one entry per CDR3 protein. The data show 250,000 to 300,000 distinct CDR3 sequences, with 85% seen just once and 0.2% to 0.25% held by the top ten. The trim removed 4 bases at V and 0 bases at J, leaving 4 bases unmatched. The CDR3 runs to 17 residues. Germline lookup yields CDR1 KGHDR and CDR2 SFDVKD. Negative isolation was applied to CD8+ and CD4+ T cells, and FACS enrichment was applied to TEMRA cells.

The chain has TRBV24-1 and TRBJ2-6; 8 nucleotides agree with TRBD1. The receptor was isolated from a human donor with multiple sclerosis. Sequenced input: CD8+ T cells from PBMCs. The CDR3 here is CATSDPDRDSGANVLTF. CDR3 sequence (DNA): TGTGCCACCAGTGACCCGGACAGGGACTCTGGGGCCAACGTCCTGACTTTC.